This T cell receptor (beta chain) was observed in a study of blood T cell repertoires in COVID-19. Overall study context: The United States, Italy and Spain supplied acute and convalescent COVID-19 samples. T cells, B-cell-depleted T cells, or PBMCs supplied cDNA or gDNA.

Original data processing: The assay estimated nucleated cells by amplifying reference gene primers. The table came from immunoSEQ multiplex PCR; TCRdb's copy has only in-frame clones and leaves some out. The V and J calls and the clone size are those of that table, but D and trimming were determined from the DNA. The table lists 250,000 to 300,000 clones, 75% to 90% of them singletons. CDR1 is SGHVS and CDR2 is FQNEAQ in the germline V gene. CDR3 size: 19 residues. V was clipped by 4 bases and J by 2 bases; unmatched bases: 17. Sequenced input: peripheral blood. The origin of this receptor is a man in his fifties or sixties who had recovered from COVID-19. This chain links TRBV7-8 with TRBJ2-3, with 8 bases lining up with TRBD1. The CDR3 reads CASSSTWKQGVTNTDTQYF. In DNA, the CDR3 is TGTGCCAGCAGCTCTACCTGGAAACAGGGGGTGACCAACACAGATACGCAGTATTTT.